The 24 T cell receptor beta chains given below trace back to one sample, sequenced in a study of CD8 T cells in ankylosing spondylitis. Points from the study as a whole: There was a TCR beta motif, made of fewer than 10 highly homologous variants, that appeared characteristic of ankylosing spondylitis blood.

The antigens these receptors bind are not known. TCRdb reprocessed the 5' RACE reads with MiXCR, giving one entry per CDR3 protein. The table shows a few hundred thousand distinct CDR3 sequences, with about 17% occurring only once. The sample taken for sequencing was blood, either unsorted or a sorted T cell fraction (not recorded which). All receptors derive from a male donor with ankylosing spondylitis.

This clonotype occurred a few times. V and J are TRBV27 and TRBJ2-7; D call uncertain. Trimming pared 6 bases from V and 7 bases from J, leaving 10 bases between. Germline V lookup: CDR1 MNHEY, CDR2 SMNVEV (reference sequence). The CDR3 is made up of 11 amino acids. The CDR3, as DNA: TGTGCCAGCAGCCCCCCCTGGGAGCAGTACTTC. It translates to CASSPPWEQYF.

This sequence joins TRBV9 and TRBJ2-7; 7 bases match TRBD2. Trimming removed 3 bases from V and 7 bases from J; junction bases left unmatched: 16. The CDR3 is made up of 16 amino acids. From germline, CDR1 is SGDLS and CDR2 YYNGEE. In DNA form, the CDR3 reads TGTGCCAGCAGCGCCTTCAGGGTTAGCGGAGCGGGGGAGCAGTACTTC. Amino acids: CASSAFRVSGAGEQYF.

In its sample, this clonotype was seen a few times. This chain links TRBV7-6 with TRBJ1-4; 9 positions match TRBD1. V trimming: 5 bases; J trimming: 6 bases; junction bases outside the gene matches: 7. The CDR3 contains 15 residues. Germline-derived CDR1 and CDR2 are SGHVS and FNYEAQ. The CDR3 coding sequence is TGTGCCAGCAGCAGACGACAGGGGGAGGATGAAAAACTGTTTTTT. This translates into CASSRRQGEDEKLFF. Variable domain in full (rest from reference TRBV7-6 and TRBJ1-4): GAGVSQSPRYKVTKRGQDVALRCDPISGHVSLYWYRQALGQGPEFLTYFNYEAQQDKSGLPNDRFSAERPEGSISTLTIQRTEQRDSAMYRCASSRRQGEDEKLFFGSGTQLSVL.

This clonotype has just a few counts. This chain links TRBV13 with TRBJ1-1, with D tentatively TRBD1 (6 bases). Germline V CDR1 and CDR2: PRHDT, FYEKMQ (reference sequence). CDR3 length equals 13 residues. The ends were cut back, 7 bases at V and 6 bases at J, with 15 bases in the middle. The CDR3 spells CASIFRGHPEAFF. CDR3 bases: TGTGCCAGCATCTTTAGGGGACACCCTGAAGCTTTCTTT.

V gene TRBV19 combines with J gene TRBJ2-5, with D perhaps given as TRBD1 or TRBD2 (5 bases each). Germline V lookup: CDR1 LNHDA, CDR2 SQIVND (reference sequence). This CDR3 spans 15 amino acids. V was trimmed by 2 bases and J by 1 base, leaving 11 bases between them. In nucleotides, the CDR3 is TGTGCCAGTAGTATACTGGGGACGCCCCAAGAGACCCAGTACTTC. Amino acid sequence: CASSILGTPQETQYF.

The chain uses TRBV27 and TRBJ1-6, with 7 positions matching TRBD1. Germline V CDR1 and CDR2: MNHEY, SMNVEV (reference sequence). V shed 5 bases and J 7 bases; nucleotides not matched to a gene: 5. CDR3 length: 14 residues. The DNA for the CDR3 is TGTGCCAGCAGTATGACAGGGTCCAATTCACCCCTCCACTTT. Translated, it gives CASSMTGSNSPLHF.

The chain has TRBV29-1 and TRBJ2-7; 13 bases map to TRBD2. Germline V CDR1 and CDR2: SQVTM, ANQGSEA. The CDR3 has 18 amino acids. The ends lost 4 bases at V and 4 bases at J; junction bases unmatched: 16. The CDR3 here is CSVGESVRLAGGGYEQYF. The CDR3 coding sequence is TGCAGCGTTGGGGAGAGTGTGCGACTAGCGGGAGGAGGGTACGAGCAGTACTTC.

J is TRBJ2-5 and V is TRBV15, with D hard to call. The V gene lost 3 bases and the J gene lost 5 bases, with 7 bases spanning the gap. The CDR3 runs to 12 residues. Germline V lookup: CDR1 LNHNV, CDR2 YYDKDF (reference sequence). The CDR3 sequence is CATSRGDETQYF. The CDR3 DNA reads as TGTGCCACCAGCAGGGGCGACGAGACCCAGTACTTC. Together with reference TRBV15 and TRBJ2-5, the CDR3 gives the full variable domain: DAMVIQNPRYQVTQFGKPVTLSCSQTLNHNVMYWYQQKSSQAPKLLFHYYDKDFNNEADTPDNFQSRRPNTSFCFLDIRSPGLGDTAMYLCATSRGDETQYFGPGTRLLVL.

The chain carries TRBV7-9 and TRBJ2-7; D tentatively fits TRBD1 or TRBD2 (5 bases each). Trimming removed 3 bases from V and 2 bases from J, with 11 bases in between. This CDR3 comprises 14 residues. Looked up from germline, CDR1 is SEHNR and CDR2 is FQNEAQ (reference sequence). CDR3 sequence reads: CASSLGETPYEQYF. The DNA of the CDR3 is TGTGCCAGCAGCTTGGGGGAAACTCCCTACGAGCAGTACTTC.

The genes are TRBV2 and TRBJ2-1, with 8 nucleotides matching TRBD1. There are 15 residues in the CDR3. The germline V gene has CDR1 SNHLY and CDR2 FYNNEI. With V trimmed by 4 bases and J by 6 bases, 8 bases remained unmatched. The CDR3 nucleotides read TGTGCCAGCAGTGCCTCTAGGACAGGGCTCAATGAGCAGTTCTTC. It is translated as CASSASRTGLNEQFF.

This clonotype was counted a few times. This rearrangement joins TRBV3-1 to TRBJ1-2; perhaps TRBD1 as D (5 bases). The CDR3 runs 15 residues. The V end lost 4 bases, the J end lost 3 bases, and 15 bases lay between the germline ends. Germline CDR1 LGHDT, CDR2 YNNKEL (reference sequence). The CDR3 here is CASSPPGGDDYGYTF. CDR3 coding DNA: TGTGCCAGCAGCCCCCCGGGGGGGGATGACTATGGCTACACCTTC.

The rearrangement joins TRBV12-5 to TRBJ2-7, with 12 bases aligning to TRBD1. Germline V gives CDR1 LGHNT, CDR2 FRNRAP. This CDR3 spans 14 amino acids. V shed 6 bases, J shed 5 bases, and the junction held 5 bases outside the gene matches. The CDR3 sequence: CASGTGTGGNEQYF. CDR3 sequence (DNA): TGTGCTAGTGGGACCGGGACAGGGGGCAACGAGCAGTACTTC.

This clonotype was seen a handful of times. The V gene is TRBV11-2, the J gene TRBJ2-1; a possible D gene is TRBD1 (5 bases). The CDR3 is 12 residues long. The germline CDR1 and CDR2 sequences are SGHAT and FQNNGV. V was shortened by 4 bases and J by 15 bases, with 16 bases between the two germline ends. CDR3 nucleotides: TGTGCCAGCAGCTCGATCCTACCAGGGCTGTTCTTC. Amino acids: CASSSILPGLFF.

This clonotype appeared a few times. The chain couples TRBV7-8 to TRBJ2-1, with 11 positions matching TRBD1. CDR3 size: 16 residues. Germline V gene lookup returns CDR1 SGHVS and CDR2 FQNEAQ. V trimming: 0 bases; J trimming: 5 bases; junction bases outside the gene matches: 3. The CDR3 spells CASSLAGTGGDNEQFF. As DNA, the CDR3 is TGTGCCAGCAGCTTAGCGGGGACAGGGGGGGACAATGAGCAGTTCTTC.

The V and J genes are TRBV12-3 or TRBV12-4 and TRBJ2-7; no clear D. V was pared by 6 bases and J by 2 bases, with 11 bases between. The CDR3 spans 13 residues. Here the CDR3 reads CASRGSLPYEQYF. The DNA of the CDR3 is TGTGCCAGCAGGGGATCCCTACCCTACGAGCAGTACTTC.

This clonotype was counted a few times. V is TRBV29-1 and J is TRBJ1-2, with D uncertain. The ends were cut back, 2 bases at V and 4 bases at J, with 8 bases in the middle. The CDR3 contains 12 residues. Germline lookup yields CDR1 SQVTM and CDR2 ANQGSEA. The CDR3 protein is CSVERVVYGYTF. In nucleotides, the CDR3 is TGCAGCGTTGAAAGGGTGGTCTATGGCTACACCTTC. The entire variable domain, with the rest obtained from reference TRBV29-1 and TRBJ1-2, is as follows: SAVISQKPSRDICQRGTSLTIQCQVDSQVTMMFWYRQQPGQSLTLIATANQGSEATYESGFVIDKFPISRPNLTFSTLTVSNMSPEDSSIYLCSVERVVYGYTFGSGTRLTVV.

The CDR3 loop reads CATRGAQGFMNTEAFF. CDR3 sequence (DNA): TGCGCCACAAGGGGGGCACAGGGATTCATGAACACTGAAGCTTTCTTT. This chain uses TRBV5-1 with TRBJ1-1; perhaps TRBD1 as D (6 bases). The CDR3 runs to 16 residues. Germline V gives CDR1 SGHRS, CDR2 YFSETQ. Trimming left V 9 bases short and J 0 bases short, with 21 bases between.

This clonotype has a count of ten or more. The V gene is TRBV20-1, the J gene TRBJ1-1; 7 nucleotides agree with TRBD1. Germline trimming cut 4 bases from V and 4 bases from J; bases unmatched to any gene: 9. This CDR3 is 14 amino acids long. The germline gives CDR1 DFQATT, CDR2 SNEGSKA (reference sequence). CDR3 in DNA: TGCAGTGCTACAGTGCCAGGGGGAGCCACTGAAGCTTTCTTT. The encoded protein is CSATVPGGATEAFF.

This clonotype was found many times. V and J are TRBV12-3 or TRBV12-4 and TRBJ1-5; no definite D call. This CDR3 comprises 13 residues. V gave up 1 base and J gave up 3 bases, with 4 bases separating them. Written as DNA, the CDR3 is TGTGCCAGCAGTTTAGACGTCAATCAGCCCCAGCATTTT. This translates into CASSLDVNQPQHF.

J is TRBJ2-1 and V is TRBV5-1; TRBD2 aligns across 7 bases. The CDR3 covers 15 residues. CDR1 and CDR2 from the germline V gene are SGHRS and YFSETQ. J lost 4 bases, V lost 3 bases, and 7 bases had no gene match. DNA for the CDR3: TGCGCCAGCAGCTCCTATAGCGGGCCGTACAATGAGCAGTTCTTC. Protein: CASSSYSGPYNEQFF.

The chain combines TRBV5-6 with TRBJ1-2; TRBD1 matches 11 bases. CDR1 is SGHDT, CDR2 YYEEEE, per germline. This CDR3 region has 16 residues. Trimming removed 4 bases from V and 4 bases from J; junction bases left unmatched: 9. As DNA, the CDR3 is TGTGCCAGCAGCGCGGGACAGGGGGTCTTGGGCTATGGCTACACCTTC. Its translation is CASSAGQGVLGYGYTF.

This chain links TRBV7-9 with TRBJ1-1, with D unclear. This CDR3 has 14 amino acids. V shed 6 bases and J shed 1 base, with 12 bases lying between them. Looked up from germline, CDR1 is SEHNR and CDR2 is FQNEAQ (reference sequence). For the CDR3, the DNA is TGTGCCAGCAGGCGCGGTCCAGGGAACACTGAAGCTTTCTTT. Its translation: CASRRGPGNTEAFF.

This sequence joins TRBV12-3 or TRBV12-4 and TRBJ2-7; tentative D call: TRBD1 (6 bases). The CDR3 runs 14 residues. The ends were cut back, 6 bases at V and 4 bases at J, with 16 bases in the middle. CDR3 in DNA: TGTGCCAGCAGCCCCCCGACAGGACCTTACGAGCAGTACTTC. Protein: CASSPPTGPYEQYF.

J is TRBJ1-1 and V is TRBV7-6, with D tentatively TRBD1 (5 bases). This CDR3 region has 16 residues. The V gene's germline CDR1 is SGHVS and CDR2 FNYEAQ. V dropped 4 bases and J dropped 7 bases, with 22 bases sitting between them. CDR3 protein: CASSSLGGVTSGEAFF. CDR3 nucleotides: TGTGCCAGCAGCTCCCTTGGGGGTGTGACGTCCGGTGAAGCTTTCTTT.